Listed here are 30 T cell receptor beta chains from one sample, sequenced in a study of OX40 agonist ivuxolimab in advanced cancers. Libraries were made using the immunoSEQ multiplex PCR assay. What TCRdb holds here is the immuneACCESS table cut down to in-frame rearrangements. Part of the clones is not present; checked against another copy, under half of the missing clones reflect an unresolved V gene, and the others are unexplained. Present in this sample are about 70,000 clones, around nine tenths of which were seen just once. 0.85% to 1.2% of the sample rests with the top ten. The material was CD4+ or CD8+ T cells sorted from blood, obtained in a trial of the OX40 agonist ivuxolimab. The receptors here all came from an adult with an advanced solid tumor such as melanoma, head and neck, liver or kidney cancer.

The CDR3, as DNA: TGTGCCAGCTCAACACAGGGGGCTAAGAACACCGGGGAGCTGTTTTTT. Residues: CASSTQGAKNTGELFF. This chain connects TRBV18 to TRBJ2-2, with 9 nucleotides matching TRBD1. The trim removed 5 bases at V and 1 base at J, leaving 5 bases unmatched. The germline V gene has CDR1 KGHSH and CDR2 LQKENI. The CDR3 runs to 16 residues.

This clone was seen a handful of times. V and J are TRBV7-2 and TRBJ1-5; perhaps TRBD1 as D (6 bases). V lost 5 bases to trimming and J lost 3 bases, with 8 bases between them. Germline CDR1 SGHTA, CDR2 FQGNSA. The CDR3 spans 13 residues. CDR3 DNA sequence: TGTGCCAGCAGCCTGGGGGCCAATCAGCCCCAGCATTTT. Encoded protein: CASSLGANQPQHF.

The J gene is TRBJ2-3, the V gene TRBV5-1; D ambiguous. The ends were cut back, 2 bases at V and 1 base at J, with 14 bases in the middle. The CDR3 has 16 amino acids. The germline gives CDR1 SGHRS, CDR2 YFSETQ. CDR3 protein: CASSLSASWGTDTQYF. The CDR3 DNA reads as TGCGCCAGCAGCTTATCGGCCTCATGGGGCACAGATACGCAGTATTTT. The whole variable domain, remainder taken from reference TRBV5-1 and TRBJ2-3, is KAGVTQTPRYLIKTRGQQVTLSCSPISGHRSVSWYQQTPGQGLQFLFEYFSETQRNKGNFPGRFSGRQFSNSRSEMNVSTLELGDSALYLCASSLSASWGTDTQYFGPGTRLTVL.

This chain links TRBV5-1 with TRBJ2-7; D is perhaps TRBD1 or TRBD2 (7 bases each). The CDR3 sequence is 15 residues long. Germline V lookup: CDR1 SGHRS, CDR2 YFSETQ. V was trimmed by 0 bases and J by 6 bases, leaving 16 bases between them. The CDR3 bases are TGCGCCAGCAGCTTGGTTGACAGGGAGGGAAGCGAGCAGTACTTC. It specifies CASSLVDREGSEQYF.

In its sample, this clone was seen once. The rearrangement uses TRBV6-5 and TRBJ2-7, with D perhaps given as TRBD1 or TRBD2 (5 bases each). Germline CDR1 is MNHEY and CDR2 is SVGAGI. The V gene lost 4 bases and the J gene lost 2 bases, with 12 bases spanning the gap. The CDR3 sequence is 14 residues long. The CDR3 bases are TGTGCCAGCAGTTCTATAGTGGGGGCCTACGAGCAGTACTTC. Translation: CASSSIVGAYEQYF.

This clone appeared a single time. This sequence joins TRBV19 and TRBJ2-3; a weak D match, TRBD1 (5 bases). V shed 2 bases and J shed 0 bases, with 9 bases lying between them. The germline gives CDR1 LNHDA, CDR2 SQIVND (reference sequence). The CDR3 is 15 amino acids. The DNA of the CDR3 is TGTGCCAGTAGTATAAAAGGGGTTAGCACAGATACGCAGTATTTT. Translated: CASSIKGVSTDTQYF. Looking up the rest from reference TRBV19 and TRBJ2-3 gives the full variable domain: DGGITQSPKYLFRKEGQNVTLSCEQNLNHDAMYWYRQDPGQGLRLIYYSQIVNDFQKGDIAEGYSVSREKKESFPLTVTSAQKNPTAFYLCASSIKGVSTDTQYFGPGTRLTVL.

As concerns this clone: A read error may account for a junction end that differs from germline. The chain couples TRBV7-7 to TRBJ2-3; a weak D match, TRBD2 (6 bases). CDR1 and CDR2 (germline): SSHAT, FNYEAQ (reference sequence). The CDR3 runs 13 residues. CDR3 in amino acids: CASSPRGGDTQYF. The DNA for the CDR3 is TGTGCTAGCAGCCCCCGGGGAGGCGATACGCAGTATTTT.

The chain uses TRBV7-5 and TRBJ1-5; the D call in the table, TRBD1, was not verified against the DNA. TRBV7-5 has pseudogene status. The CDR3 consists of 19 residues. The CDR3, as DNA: TGTGCAGCGGACCGGCGAAGACAGGGGACGAGCGCAGGCAATCAGCCCCAGCATTTT. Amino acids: CAADRRRQGTSAGNQPQHF.

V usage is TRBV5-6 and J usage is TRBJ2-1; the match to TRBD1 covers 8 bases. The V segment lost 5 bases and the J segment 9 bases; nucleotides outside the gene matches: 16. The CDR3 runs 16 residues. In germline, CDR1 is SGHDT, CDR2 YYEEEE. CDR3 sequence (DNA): TGTGCCAGCAGGAGGTCAAAGACAGGGGAGAGGGGTGAGCAGTTCTTC. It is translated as CASRRSKTGERGEQFF.

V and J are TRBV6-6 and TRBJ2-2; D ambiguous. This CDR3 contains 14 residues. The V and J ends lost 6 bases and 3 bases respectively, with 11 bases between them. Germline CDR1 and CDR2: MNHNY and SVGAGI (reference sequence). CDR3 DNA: TGTGCCAGCAGCCAAGGGCAGTACACCGGGGAGCTGTTTTTT. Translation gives CASSQGQYTGELFF.

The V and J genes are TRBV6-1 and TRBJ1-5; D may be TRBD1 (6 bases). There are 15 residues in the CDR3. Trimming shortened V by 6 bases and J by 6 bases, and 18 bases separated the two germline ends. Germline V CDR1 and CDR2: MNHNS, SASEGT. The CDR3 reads CASSEKTGGGQPQHF. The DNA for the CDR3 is TGTGCCAGCAGCGAAAAGACAGGCGGCGGTCAGCCCCAGCATTTT.

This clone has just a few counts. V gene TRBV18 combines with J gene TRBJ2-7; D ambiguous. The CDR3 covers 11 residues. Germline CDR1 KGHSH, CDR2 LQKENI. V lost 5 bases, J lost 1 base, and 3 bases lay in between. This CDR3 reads CASSSSYEQYF. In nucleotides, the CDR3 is TGTGCCAGCTCATCATCCTACGAGCAGTACTTC.

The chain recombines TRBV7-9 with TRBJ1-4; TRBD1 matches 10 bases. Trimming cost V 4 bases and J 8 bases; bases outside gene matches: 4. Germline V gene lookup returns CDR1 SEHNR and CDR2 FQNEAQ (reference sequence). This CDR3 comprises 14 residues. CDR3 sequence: CASSSTGGREKLFF. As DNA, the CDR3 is TGTGCCAGCAGCTCGACAGGGGGCCGGGAAAAACTGTTTTTT.

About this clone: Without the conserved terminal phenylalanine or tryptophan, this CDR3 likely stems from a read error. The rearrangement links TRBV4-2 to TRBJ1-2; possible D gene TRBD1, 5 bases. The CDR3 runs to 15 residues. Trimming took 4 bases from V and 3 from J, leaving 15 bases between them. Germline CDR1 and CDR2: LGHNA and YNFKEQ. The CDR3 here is CASSRDRDGYYGYTL. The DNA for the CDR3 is TGTGCCAGCAGCCGAGACCGGGACGGTTACTATGGCTACACCCTC.

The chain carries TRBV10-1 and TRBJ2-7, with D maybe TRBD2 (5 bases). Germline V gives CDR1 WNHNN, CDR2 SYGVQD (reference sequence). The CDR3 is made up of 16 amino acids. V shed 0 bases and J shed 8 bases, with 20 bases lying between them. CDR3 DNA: TGCGCCAGCAGTGAGTCGATTGGGTTGTTCCCTAGCAAGCAGTACTTC. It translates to CASSESIGLFPSKQYF.

CDR3 sequence: CASSFGMQETQYF. The CDR3 coding sequence is TGTGCCAGCAGCTTCGGGATGCAAGAGACCCAGTACTTC. This chain uses TRBV5-4 with TRBJ2-5; possibly TRBD2 for D (5 bases). Germline-derived CDR1 and CDR2 are SGHNT and YYREEE (reference sequence). V dropped 2 bases and J dropped 2 bases, with 7 bases sitting between them. The CDR3 runs 13 residues.

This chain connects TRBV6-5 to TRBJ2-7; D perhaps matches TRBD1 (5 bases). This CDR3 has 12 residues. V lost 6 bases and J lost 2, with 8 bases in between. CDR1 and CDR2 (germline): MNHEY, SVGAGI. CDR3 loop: CASSGHTYEQYF. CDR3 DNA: TGTGCCAGCAGCGGACATACCTACGAGCAGTACTTC.

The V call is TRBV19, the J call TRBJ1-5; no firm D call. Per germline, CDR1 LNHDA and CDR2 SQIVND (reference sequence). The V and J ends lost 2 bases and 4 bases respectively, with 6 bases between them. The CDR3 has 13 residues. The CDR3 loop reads CASSIRNNQPQHF. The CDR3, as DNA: TGTGCCAGTAGTATACGCAATAATCAGCCCCAGCATTTT.

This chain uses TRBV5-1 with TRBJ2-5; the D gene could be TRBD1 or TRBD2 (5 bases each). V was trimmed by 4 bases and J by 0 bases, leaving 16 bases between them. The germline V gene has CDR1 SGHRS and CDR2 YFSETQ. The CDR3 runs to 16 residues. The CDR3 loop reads CASSAGGAGHQETQYF. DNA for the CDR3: TGCGCCAGCAGCGCTGGAGGCGCAGGGCACCAAGAGACCCAGTACTTC.

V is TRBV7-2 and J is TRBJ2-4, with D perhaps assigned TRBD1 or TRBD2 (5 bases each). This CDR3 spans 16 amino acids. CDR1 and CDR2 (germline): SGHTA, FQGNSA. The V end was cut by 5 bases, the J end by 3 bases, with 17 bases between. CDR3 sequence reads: CASSKGGQRGKNIQYF. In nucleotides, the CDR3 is TGTGCCAGCAGCAAAGGCGGGCAGAGGGGCAAAAACATTCAGTACTTC.

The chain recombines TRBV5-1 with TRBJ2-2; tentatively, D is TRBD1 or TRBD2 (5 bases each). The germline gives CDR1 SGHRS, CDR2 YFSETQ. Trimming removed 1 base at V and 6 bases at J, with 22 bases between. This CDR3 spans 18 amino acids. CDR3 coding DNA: TGCGCCAGCAGCTTGAGCGTTGGGACGTTGAGGGGACCCGGGGAGCTGTTTTTT. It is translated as CASSLSVGTLRGPGELFF.

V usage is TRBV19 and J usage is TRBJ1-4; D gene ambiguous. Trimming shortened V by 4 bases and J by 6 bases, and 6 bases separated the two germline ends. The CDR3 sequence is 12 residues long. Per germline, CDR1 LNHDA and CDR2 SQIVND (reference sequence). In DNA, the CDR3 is TGTGCCAGTAGTAAAGGGTATGAAAAACTGTTTTTT. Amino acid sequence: CASSKGYEKLFF.

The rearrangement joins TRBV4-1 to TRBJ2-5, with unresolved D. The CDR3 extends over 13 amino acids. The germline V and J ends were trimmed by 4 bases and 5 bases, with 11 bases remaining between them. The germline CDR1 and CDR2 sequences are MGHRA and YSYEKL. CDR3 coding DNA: TGCGCCAGCAGCCTCGCTCCCCCGGAGACCCAGTACTTC. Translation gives CASSLAPPETQYF.

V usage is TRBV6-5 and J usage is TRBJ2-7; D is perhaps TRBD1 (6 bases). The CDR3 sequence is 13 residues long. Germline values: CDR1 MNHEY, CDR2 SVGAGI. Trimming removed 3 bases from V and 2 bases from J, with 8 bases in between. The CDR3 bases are TGTGCCAGCAGTTATACAGGGCCCTACGAGCAGTACTTC. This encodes CASSYTGPYEQYF.

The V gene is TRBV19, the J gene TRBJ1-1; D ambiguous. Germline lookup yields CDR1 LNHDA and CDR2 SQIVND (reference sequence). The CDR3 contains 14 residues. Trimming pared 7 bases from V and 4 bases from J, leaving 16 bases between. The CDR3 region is CASTPRSVFTEAFF. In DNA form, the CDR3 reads TGTGCCAGTACCCCGAGGTCAGTTTTCACTGAAGCTTTCTTT.

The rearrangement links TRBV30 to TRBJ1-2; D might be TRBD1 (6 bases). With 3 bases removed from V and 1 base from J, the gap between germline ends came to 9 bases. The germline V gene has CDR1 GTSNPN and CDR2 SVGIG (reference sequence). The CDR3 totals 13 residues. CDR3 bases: TGTGCCTGGAGGCGGGGGCTTAACTATGGCTACACCTTC. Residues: CAWRRGLNYGYTF.

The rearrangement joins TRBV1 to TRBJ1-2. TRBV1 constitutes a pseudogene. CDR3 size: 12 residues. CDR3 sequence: CTSSRTFHDYTF. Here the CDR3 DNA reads TGCACCAGCAGCCGAACGTTCCATGACTACACCTTC.

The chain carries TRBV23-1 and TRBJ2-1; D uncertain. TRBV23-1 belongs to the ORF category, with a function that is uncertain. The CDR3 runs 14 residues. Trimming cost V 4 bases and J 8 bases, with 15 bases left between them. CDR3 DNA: TGCGCCAGCAGTCCCCTCCCCCGGGTCGATGAGCAGTTCTTC. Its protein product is CASSPLPRVDEQFF.

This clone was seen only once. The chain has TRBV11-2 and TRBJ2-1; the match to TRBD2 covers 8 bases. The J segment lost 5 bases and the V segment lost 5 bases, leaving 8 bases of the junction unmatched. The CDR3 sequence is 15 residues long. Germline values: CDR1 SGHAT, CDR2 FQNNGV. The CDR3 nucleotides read TGTGCCAGCAGCCCCTGGGGCGGGGGGAACAATGAGCAGTTCTTC. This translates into CASSPWGGGNNEQFF. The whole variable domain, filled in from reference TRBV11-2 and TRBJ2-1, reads EAGVAQSPRYKIIEKRQSVAFWCNPISGHATLYWYQQILGQGPKLLIQFQNNGVVDDSQLPKDRFSAERLKGVDSTLKIQPAKLEDSAVYLCASSPWGGGNNEQFFGPGTRLTVL.

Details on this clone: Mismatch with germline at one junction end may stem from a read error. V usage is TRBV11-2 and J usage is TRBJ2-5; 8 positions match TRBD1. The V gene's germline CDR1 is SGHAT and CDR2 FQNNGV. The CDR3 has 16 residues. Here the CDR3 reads CASSLAAGTGQEIQYF. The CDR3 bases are TGTGCCAGCAGCTTAGCGGCCGGGACAGGACAAGAGATCCAGTACTTC.